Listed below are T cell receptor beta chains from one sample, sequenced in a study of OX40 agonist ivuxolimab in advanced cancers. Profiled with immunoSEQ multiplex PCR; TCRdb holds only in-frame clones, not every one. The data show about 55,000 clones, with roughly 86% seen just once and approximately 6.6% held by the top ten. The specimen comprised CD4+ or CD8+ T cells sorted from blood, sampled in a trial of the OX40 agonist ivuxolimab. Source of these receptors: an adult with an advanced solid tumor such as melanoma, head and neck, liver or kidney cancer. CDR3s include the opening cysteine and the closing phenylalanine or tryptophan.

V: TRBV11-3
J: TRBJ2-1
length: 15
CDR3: CASSTTSGRFNEQFF

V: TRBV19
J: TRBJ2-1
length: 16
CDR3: CASSMMRARPDNEQFF

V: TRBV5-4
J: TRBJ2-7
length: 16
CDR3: CASSGGLEREGFEQYF

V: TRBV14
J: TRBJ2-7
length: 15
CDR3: CASSQDVPGGYEQYF

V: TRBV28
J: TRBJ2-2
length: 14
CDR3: CASSSPGSRGELFF

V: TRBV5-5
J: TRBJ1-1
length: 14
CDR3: CASSPSYRNTEAFF

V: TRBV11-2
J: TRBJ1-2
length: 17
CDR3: CASSGITGSSNNYGYTF

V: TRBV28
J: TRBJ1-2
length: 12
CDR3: CASSVANYGYTF

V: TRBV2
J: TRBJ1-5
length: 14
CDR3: CASRGDLGNQPQHF

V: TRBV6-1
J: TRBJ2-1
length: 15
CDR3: CASRPGLVSRNEQFF

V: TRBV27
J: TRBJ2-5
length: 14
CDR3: CASSNSGGGETQYF

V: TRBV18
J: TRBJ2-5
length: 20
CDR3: CASSPKDRGSAGTSEETQYF

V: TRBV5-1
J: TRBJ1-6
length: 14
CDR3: CASSQGLGYSPLHF

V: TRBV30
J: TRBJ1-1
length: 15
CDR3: CAWSDLGRMNTEAFF

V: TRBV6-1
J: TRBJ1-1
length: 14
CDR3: CASSELRKNTEAFF

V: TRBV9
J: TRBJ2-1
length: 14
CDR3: CASTRSGTHNEQFF

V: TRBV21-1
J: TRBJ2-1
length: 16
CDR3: CASSAALAHSDNEQFF

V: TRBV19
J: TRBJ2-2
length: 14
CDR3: CASSMTGGYGELFF

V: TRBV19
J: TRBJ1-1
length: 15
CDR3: CASTDYRVENTEAFF

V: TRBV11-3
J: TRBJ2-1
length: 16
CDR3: CASSLRLAGVNNEQFF

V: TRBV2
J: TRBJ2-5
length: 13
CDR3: CASNLGTQETQYF

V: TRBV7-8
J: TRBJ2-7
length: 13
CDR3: CATQGRTAYEQYF

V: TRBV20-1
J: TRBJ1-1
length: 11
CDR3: CGRAIQQEAFF

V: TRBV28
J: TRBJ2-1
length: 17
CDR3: CASSRDYGTSGRNEQFF

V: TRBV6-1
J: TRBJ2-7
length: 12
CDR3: CASRGSIYEQYF

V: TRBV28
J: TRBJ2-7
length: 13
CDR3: CASSLSGFYEQYF